The sequence of this TCR beta chain was determined in a study of OX40 agonist ivuxolimab in advanced cancers. Study at large: An agonistic human IgG2 monoclonal antibody against OX40 (CD134) was given.

On this clone itself: Its antigen is currently unknown.

Notes on the study in general: Expanded clones belonging to CD8+ T cells outnumbered, on average, those of CD4+.

The protocol was immunoSEQ multiplex PCR, while the TCRdb copy is restricted to in-frame clones and leaves out a portion. Counted here are tens of thousands of clones, approximately 90% occurring once; the ten biggest clones make up around 0.19%. Trimming took off 10 bases at V and 2 bases at J, with 11 bases between the two ends. Germline V gives CDR1 ENHRY, CDR2 SYGVKD. The CDR3 spans 12 residues. The specimen comprised CD4+ or CD8+ T cells sorted from blood, sampled in a trial of the OX40 agonist ivuxolimab. The chain combines TRBV10-3 with TRBJ2-5, with D uncertain. This receptor was obtained from an adult with an advanced solid tumor such as melanoma, head and neck, liver or kidney cancer. CDR3 protein: CATGPQQETQYF. In nucleotides, the CDR3 is TGTGCCACAGGTCCCCAACAAGAGACCCAGTACTTC.